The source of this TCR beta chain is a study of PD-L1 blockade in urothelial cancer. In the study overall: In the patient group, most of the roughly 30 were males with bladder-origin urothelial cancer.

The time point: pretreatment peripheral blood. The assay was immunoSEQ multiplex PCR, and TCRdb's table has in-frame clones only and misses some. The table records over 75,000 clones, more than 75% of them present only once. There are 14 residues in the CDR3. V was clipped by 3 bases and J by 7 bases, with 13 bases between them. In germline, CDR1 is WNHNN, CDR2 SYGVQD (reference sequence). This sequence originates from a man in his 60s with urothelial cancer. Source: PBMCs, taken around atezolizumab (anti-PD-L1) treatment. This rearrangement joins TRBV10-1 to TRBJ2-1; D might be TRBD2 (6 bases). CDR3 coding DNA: TGCGCCAGCAGTGACGCGGGAAGGGATAATGAGCAGTTCTTC. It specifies CASSDAGRDNEQFF.